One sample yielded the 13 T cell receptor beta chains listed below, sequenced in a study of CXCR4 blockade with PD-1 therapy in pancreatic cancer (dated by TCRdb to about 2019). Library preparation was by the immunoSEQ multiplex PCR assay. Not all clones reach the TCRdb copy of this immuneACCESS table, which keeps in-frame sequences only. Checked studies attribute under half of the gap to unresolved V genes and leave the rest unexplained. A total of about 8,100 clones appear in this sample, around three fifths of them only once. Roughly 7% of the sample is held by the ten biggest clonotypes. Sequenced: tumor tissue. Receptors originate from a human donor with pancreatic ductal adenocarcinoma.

The CDR3 nucleotides read TGTGCCAGCAGCGCATCCCGGGACAGGGATGAGCAGTTCTTC. Translated: CASSASRDRDEQFF. The chain recombines TRBV11-3 with TRBJ2-1, with 9 nucleotides matching TRBD1. Germline values: CDR1 SGHNT, CDR2 YENEEA. J was trimmed by 8 bases and V by 5 bases; bases with no gene match: 7. The CDR3 has 14 residues.

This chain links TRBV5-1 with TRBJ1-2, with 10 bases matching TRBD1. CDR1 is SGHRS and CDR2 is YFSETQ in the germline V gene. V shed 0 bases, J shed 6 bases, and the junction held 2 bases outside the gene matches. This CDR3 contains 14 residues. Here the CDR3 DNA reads TGCGCCAGCAGCTTGGCGGGGACAGGGGATGGCTACACCTTC. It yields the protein CASSLAGTGDGYTF.

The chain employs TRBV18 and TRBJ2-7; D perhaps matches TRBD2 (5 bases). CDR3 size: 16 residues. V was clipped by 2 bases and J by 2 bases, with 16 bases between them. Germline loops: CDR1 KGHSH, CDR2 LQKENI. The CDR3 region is CASSPSPRVEAYEQYF. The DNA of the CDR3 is TGTGCCAGCTCACCATCGCCGCGGGTGGAGGCCTACGAGCAGTACTTC.

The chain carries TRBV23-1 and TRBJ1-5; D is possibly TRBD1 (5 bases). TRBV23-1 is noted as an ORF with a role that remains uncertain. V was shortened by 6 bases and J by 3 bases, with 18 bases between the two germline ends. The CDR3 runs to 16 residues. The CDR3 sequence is CASSQDGTGYNQPQHF. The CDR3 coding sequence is TGCGCCAGCAGCCAAGATGGCACAGGCTACAATCAGCCCCAGCATTTT.

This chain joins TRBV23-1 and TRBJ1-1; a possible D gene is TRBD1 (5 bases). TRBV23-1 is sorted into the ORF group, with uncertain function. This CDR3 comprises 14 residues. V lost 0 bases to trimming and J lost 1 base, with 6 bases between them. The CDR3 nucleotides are TGCGCCAGCAGTCAATCGGGGGAGAACACTGAAGCTTTCTTT. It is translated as CASSQSGENTEAFF.

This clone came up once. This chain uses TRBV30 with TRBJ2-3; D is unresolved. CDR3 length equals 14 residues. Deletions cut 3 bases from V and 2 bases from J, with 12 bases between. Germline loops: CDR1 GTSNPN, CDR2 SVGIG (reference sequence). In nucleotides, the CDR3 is TGTGCCTGGAGCTCCAGAAGGTACACAGATACGCAGTATTTT. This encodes CAWSSRRYTDTQYF.

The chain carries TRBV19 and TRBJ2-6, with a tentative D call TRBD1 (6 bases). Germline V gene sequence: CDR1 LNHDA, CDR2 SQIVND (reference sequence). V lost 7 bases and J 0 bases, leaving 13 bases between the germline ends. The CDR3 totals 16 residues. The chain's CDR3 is CASNYARGSGANVLTF. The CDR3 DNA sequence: TGTGCCAGTAATTACGCCAGGGGCTCTGGGGCCAACGTCCTGACTTTC.

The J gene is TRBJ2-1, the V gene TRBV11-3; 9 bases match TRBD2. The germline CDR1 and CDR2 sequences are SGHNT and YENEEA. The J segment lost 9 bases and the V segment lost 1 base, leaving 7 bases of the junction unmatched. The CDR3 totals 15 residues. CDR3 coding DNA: TGTGCCAGCAGCTTAGGCGGGGGGGCTGTAGGTGAGCAGTTCTTC. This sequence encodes CASSLGGGAVGEQFF.

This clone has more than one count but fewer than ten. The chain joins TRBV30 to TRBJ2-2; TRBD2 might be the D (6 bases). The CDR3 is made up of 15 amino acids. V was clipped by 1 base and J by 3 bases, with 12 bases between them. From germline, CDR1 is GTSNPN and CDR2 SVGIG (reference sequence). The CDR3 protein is CAWSDAGWDTGELFF. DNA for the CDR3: TGTGCCTGGAGTGATGCGGGGTGGGACACCGGGGAGCTGTTTTTT.

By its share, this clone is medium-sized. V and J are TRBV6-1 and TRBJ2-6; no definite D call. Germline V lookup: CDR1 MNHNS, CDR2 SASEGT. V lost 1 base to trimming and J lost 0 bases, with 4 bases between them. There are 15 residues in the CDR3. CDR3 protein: CASSEGSSGANVLTF. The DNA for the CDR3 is TGTGCCAGCAGTGAAGGAAGCTCTGGGGCCAACGTCCTGACTTTC.

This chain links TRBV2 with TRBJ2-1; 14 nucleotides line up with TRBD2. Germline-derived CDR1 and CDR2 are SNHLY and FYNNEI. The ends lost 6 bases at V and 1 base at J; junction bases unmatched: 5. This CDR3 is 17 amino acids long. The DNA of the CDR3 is TGTGCCAGCAGAGGACTAGCGGGGGGCCGGTCCTACAATGAGCAGTTCTTC. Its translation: CASRGLAGGRSYNEQFF.

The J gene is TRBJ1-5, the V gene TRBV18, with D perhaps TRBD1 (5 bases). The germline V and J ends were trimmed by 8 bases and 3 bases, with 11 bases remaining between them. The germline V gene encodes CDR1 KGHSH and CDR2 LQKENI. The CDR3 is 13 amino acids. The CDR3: CASASGTNQPQHF. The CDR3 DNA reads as TGTGCCAGCGCCTCCGGGACCAATCAGCCCCAGCATTTT.

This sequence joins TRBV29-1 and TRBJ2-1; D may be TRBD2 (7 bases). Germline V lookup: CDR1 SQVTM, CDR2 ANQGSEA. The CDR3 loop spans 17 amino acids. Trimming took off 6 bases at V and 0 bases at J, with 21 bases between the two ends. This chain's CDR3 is CSVAGLAGASSYNEQFF. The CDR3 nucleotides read TGCAGCGTGGCAGGCCTGGCGGGGGCTAGCTCCTACAATGAGCAGTTCTTC.